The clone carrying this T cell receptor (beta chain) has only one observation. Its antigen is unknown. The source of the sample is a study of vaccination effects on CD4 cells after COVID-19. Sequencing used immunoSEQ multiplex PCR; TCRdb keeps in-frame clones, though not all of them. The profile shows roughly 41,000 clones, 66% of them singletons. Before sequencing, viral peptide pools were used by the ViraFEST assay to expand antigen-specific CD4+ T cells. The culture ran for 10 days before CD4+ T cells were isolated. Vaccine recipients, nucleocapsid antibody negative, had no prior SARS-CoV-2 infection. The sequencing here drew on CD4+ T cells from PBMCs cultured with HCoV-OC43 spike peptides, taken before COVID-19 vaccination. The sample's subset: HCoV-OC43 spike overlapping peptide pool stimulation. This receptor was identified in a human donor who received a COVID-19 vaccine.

The CDR3 DNA sequence: TGTGCCAGCATTAACACGGGCGGGGGGTTAGATACGCAGTATTTT. Protein product: CASINTGGGLDTQYF. The genes are TRBV27 and TRBJ2-3, with TRBD2 matching 8 bases. This CDR3 has 15 amino acids. Trimming at V came to 7 bases and at J to 5 bases, leaving 11 bases not matched to a gene. Germline V gene data show CDR1 as MNHEY and CDR2 as SMNVEV (reference sequence).